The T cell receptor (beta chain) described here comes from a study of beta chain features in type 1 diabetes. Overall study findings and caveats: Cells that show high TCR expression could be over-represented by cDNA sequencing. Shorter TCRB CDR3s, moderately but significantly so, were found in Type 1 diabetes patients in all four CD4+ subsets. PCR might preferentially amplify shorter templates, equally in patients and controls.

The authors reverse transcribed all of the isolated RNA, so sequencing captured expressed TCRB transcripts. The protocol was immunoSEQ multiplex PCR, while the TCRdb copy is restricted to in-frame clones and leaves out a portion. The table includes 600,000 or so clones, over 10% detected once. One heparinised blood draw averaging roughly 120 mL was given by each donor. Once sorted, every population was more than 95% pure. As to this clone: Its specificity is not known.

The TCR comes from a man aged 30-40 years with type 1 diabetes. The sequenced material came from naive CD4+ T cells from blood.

In DNA, the CDR3 is TGTGCCAGCAGCTCCCAAGGCAGCGGAGGAACTGAAGCTTTCTTT. Protein sequence: CASSSQGSGGTEAFF. The chain recombines TRBV5-4 with TRBJ1-1; D is unresolved. CDR3 length: 15 amino acids. Trimming removed 3 bases from V and 5 bases from J, with 17 bases in between. Germline V gene lookup returns CDR1 SGHNT and CDR2 YYREEE (reference sequence).